The next 10 T cell receptor beta chains were all read from a single sample in a study of T cell responses to AZD1222 COVID-19 vaccine. Profiled with immunoSEQ multiplex PCR; TCRdb holds only in-frame clones, not every one. This repertoire shows around 120,000 clones, roughly 84% found once; its top ten account for about 1.2%. The material was peripheral blood, obtained on day 0 of AZD1222 vaccination. The receptor source for this set is an adult in good health.

The V call is TRBV5-1, the J call TRBJ2-2; possibly TRBD2 for D (6 bases). The germline V and J ends were trimmed by 6 bases and 8 bases, with 20 bases remaining between them. This CDR3 is built from 15 residues. Germline CDR1 SGHRS, CDR2 YFSETQ. The CDR3: CASKTGEPGAGELFF. CDR3 in DNA: TGCGCCAGCAAGACGGGGGAGCCCGGGGCTGGGGAGCTGTTTTTT.

This clone was counted only a few times. This chain connects TRBV27 to TRBJ2-7; 8 positions match TRBD1. V dropped 6 bases and J dropped 2; count of bases not matched to a gene: 9. The CDR3 sequence is 15 residues long. CDR1 and CDR2 from the germline V gene are MNHEY and SMNVEV (reference sequence). The CDR3 protein is CASSRIGTGPYEQYF. CDR3 in DNA: TGTGCCAGCAGCCGTATCGGGACAGGCCCCTACGAGCAGTACTTC.

CDR3 nucleotide sequence: TGTGCCAGCAGCCCACCGGGCACCCCTGGAAACACCATATATTTT. Its protein product is CASSPPGTPGNTIYF. This chain uses TRBV5-4 with TRBJ1-3; D gene unclear. Trimming pared 4 bases from V and 2 bases from J, leaving 13 bases between. Germline CDR1 and CDR2: SGHNT and YYREEE (reference sequence). The CDR3 extends over 15 amino acids.

The chain joins TRBV5-1 to TRBJ2-3; TRBD1 matches 11 bases. Germline V gives CDR1 SGHRS, CDR2 YFSETQ. This CDR3 is built from 15 residues. Unmatched junction bases numbered 5, after V lost 4 bases and J lost 4 bases. The CDR3 reads CASSEGQGAPDTQYF. Here the CDR3 DNA reads TGCGCCAGCAGCGAAGGACAGGGGGCTCCAGATACGCAGTATTTT. Complete variable domain (other parts from reference TRBV5-1 and TRBJ2-3): KAGVTQTPRYLIKTRGQQVTLSCSPISGHRSVSWYQQTPGQGLQFLFEYFSETQRNKGNFPGRFSGRQFSNSRSEMNVSTLELGDSALYLCASSEGQGAPDTQYFGPGTRLTVL.

This chain joins TRBV19 and TRBJ1-2; D unresolved. The CDR3 extends over 18 amino acids. CDR1 and CDR2 from the germline V gene are LNHDA and SQIVND (reference sequence). Deletions cut 0 bases from V and 0 bases from J, with 17 bases between. CDR3 loop: CASSIDVKAGRTNYGYTF. DNA for the CDR3: TGTGCCAGTAGTATAGACGTTAAGGCGGGCCGGACTAACTATGGCTACACCTTC.

The CDR3 here is CASGDSSYEQYF. CDR3 DNA: TGCGCCAGCGGGGACAGTTCCTACGAGCAGTACTTC. This chain joins TRBV5-1 and TRBJ2-7; 7 positions match TRBD1. Germline CDR1 is SGHRS and CDR2 is YFSETQ. V trimming: 7 bases; J trimming: 1 base; junction bases outside the gene matches: 2. CDR3 length: 12 residues.

In this sample, this clone turned up once. The chain employs TRBV18 and TRBJ1-1; D not certain. Germline lookup yields CDR1 KGHSH and CDR2 LQKENI. The CDR3 loop spans 14 amino acids. The germline V and J ends were trimmed by 6 bases and 5 bases, with 16 bases remaining between them. The CDR3 sequence: CASSVGRWRTEAFF. In DNA form, the CDR3 reads TGTGCCAGCTCCGTAGGGAGGTGGAGGACTGAAGCTTTCTTT.

In the case of this clone: An end of the junction does not agree with germline; a read error may underlie this. The chain has TRBV18 and TRBJ1-3; 7 bases are shared with TRBD1. Germline values: CDR1 KGHSH, CDR2 LQKENI. The CDR3 totals 12 residues. CDR3: CASSPPGGVPLF. CDR3 coding DNA: TGTGCCAGCTCACCCCCAGGGGGAGTTCCATTATTT.

This chain joins TRBV5-6 and TRBJ1-2, with a possible D match to TRBD1 (5 bases). The CDR3 consists of 14 residues. Germline CDR1 is SGHDT and CDR2 is YYEEEE. Trimming pared 0 bases from V and 6 bases from J, leaving 12 bases between. The CDR3 DNA reads TGTGCCAGCAGCTTGGCCCGGGGACCGGATGGCTACACCTTC. Amino acids: CASSLARGPDGYTF. Full variable domain (missing parts from reference TRBV5-6 and TRBJ1-2): DAGVTQSPTHLIKTRGQQVTLRCSPKSGHDTVSWYQQALGQGPQFIFQYYEEEERQRGNFPDRFSGHQFPNYSSELNVNALLLGDSALYLCASSLARGPDGYTFGSGTRLTVV.

The chain recombines TRBV6-1 with TRBJ1-2, with D tentatively TRBD1 (5 bases). CDR3 length: 12 residues. V was shortened by 7 bases and J by 2 bases, with 8 bases between the two germline ends. CDR1 and CDR2 (germline): MNHNS, SASEGT. The CDR3 coding sequence is TGTGCCAGCACAGGGTTCAACTATGGCTACACCTTC. Residues: CASTGFNYGYTF.